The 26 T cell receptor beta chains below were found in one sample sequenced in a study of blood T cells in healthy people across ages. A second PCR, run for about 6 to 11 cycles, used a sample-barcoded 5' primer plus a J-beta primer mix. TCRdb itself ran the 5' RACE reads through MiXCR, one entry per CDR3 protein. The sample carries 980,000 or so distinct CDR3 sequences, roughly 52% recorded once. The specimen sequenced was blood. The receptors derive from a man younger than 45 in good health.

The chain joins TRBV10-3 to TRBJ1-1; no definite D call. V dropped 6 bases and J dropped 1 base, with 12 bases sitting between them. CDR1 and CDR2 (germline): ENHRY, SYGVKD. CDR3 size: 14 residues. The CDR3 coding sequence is TGTGCCATCAGCATCAGCCTTCGGAACACTGAAGCTTTCTTT. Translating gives CAISISLRNTEAFF.

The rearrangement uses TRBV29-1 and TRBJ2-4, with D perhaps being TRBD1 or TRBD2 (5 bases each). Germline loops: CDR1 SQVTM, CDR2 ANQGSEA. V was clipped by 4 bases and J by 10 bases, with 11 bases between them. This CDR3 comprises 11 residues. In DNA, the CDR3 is TGCAGCGTTGTCGGGACGGATATTCAGTACTTC. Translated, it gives CSVVGTDIQYF.

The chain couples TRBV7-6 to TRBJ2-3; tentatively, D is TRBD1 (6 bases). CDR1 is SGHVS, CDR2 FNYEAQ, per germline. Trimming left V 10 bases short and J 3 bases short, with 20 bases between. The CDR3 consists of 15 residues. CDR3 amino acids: CATSSSTGSTDTQYF. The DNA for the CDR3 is TGTGCCACCAGTAGCTCAACAGGGTCGACAGATACGCAGTATTTT.

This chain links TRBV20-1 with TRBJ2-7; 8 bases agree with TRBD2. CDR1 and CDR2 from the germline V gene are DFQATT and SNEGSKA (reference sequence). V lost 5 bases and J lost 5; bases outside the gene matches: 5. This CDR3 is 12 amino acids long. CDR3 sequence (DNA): TGCAGTGCTGTGGGACTAGTCGACGAGCAGTACTTC. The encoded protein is CSAVGLVDEQYF.

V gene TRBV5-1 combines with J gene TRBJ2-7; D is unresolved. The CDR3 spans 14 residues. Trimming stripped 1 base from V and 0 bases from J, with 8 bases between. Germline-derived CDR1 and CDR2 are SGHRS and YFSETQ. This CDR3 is CASSLTTSSYEQYF. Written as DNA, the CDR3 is TGCGCCAGCAGCTTGACTACTTCCTCCTACGAGCAGTACTTC.

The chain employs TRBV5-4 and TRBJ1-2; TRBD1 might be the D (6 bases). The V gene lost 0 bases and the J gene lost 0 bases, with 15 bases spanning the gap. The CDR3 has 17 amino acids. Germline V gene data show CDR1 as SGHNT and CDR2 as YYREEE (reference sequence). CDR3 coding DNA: TGTGCCAGCAGCTTGGGCCGGGACACGTTTGCTAACTATGGCTACACCTTC. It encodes CASSLGRDTFANYGYTF.

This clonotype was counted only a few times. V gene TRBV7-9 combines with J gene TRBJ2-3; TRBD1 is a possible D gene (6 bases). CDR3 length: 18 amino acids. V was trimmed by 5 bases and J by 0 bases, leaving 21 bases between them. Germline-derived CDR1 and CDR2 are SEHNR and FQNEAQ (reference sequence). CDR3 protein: CASSQGSGQKRSTDTQYF. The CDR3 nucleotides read TGTGCCAGCAGCCAAGGGTCGGGACAAAAAAGAAGCACAGATACGCAGTATTTT.

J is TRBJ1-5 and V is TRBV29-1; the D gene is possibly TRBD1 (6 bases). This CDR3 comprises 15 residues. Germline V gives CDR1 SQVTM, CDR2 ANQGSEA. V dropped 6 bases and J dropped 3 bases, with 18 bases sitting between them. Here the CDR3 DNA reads TGCAGCGTCTGTCTGACAGGTGGGGACAATCAGCCCCAGCATTTT. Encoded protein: CSVCLTGGDNQPQHF.

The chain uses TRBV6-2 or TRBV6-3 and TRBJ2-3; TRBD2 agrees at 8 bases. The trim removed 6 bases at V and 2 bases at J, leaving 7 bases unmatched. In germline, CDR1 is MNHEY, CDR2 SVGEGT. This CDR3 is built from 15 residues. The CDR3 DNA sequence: TGTGCCAGCAGACGCTTTAGCGGGGCCACAGATACGCAGTATTTT. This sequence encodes CASRRFSGATDTQYF.

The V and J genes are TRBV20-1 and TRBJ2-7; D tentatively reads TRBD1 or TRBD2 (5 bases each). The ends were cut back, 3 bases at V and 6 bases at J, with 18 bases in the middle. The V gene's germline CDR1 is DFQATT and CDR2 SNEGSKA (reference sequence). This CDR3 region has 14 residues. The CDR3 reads CSARGLAGALEQYF. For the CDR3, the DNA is TGCAGTGCTAGGGGTCTAGCTGGGGCTCTCGAGCAGTACTTC.

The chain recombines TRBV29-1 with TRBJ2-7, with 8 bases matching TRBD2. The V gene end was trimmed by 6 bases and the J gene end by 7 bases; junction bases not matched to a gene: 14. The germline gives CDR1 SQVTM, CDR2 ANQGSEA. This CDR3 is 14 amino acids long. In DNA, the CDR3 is TGCAGCGTCTCACTAGCGGCGAACTACAATGAGCAGTACTTC. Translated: CSVSLAANYNEQYF.

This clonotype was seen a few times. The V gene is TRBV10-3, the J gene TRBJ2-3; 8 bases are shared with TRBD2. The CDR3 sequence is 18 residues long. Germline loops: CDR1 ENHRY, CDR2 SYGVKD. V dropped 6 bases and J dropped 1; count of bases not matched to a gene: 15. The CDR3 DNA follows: TGTGCCATCAGCGGAACCCCCAGGGCGGGGGGCCGCACAGATACGCAGTATTTT. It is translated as CAISGTPRAGGRTDTQYF.

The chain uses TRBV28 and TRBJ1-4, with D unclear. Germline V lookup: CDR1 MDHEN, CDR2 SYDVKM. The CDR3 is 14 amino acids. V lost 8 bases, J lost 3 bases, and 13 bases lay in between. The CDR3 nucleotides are TGTGCCAGCCAGTCAGGAAGGCCTAATGAAAAACTGTTTTTT. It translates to CASQSGRPNEKLFF.

The CDR3 protein is CASTVLEGLTEAFF. The DNA for the CDR3 is TGTGCCAGCACAGTATTGGAGGGGCTTACTGAAGCTTTCTTT. The chain carries TRBV14 and TRBJ1-1, with a tentative D call TRBD1 (5 bases). From germline, CDR1 is SGHDN and CDR2 FVKESK. CDR3 length: 14 residues. Trimming stripped 7 bases from V and 5 bases from J, with 17 bases between. Full variable domain (rest looked up from reference TRBV14 and TRBJ1-1): EAGVTQFPSHSVIEKGQTVTLRCDPISGHDNLYWYRRVMGKEIKFLLHFVKESKQDESGMPNNRFLAERTGGTYSTLKVQPAELEDSGVYFCASTVLEGLTEAFFGQGTRLTVV.

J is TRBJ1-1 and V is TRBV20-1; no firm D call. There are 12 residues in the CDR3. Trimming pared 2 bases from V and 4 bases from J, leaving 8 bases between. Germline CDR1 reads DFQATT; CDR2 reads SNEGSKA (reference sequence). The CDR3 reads CSARRPGTEAFF. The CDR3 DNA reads TGCAGTGCTAGACGCCCCGGCACTGAAGCTTTCTTT.

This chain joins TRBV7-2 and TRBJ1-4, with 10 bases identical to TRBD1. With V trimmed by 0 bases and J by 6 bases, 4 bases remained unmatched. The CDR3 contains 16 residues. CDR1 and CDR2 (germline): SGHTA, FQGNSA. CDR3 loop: CASSLAAGQGYEKLFF. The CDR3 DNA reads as TGTGCCAGCAGCTTAGCGGCGGGACAGGGGTATGAAAAACTGTTTTTT.

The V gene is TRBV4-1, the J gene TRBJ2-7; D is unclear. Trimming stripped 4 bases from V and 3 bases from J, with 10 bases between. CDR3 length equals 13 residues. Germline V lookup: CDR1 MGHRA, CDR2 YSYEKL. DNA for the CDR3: TGCGCCAGCAGCCCCCGGGTTCACTACGAGCAGTACTTC. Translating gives CASSPRVHYEQYF.

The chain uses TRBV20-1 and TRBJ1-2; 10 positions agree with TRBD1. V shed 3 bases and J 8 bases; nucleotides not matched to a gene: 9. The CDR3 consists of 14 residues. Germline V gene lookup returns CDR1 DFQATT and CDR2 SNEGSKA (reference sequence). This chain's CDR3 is CSASPGQGILGYTF. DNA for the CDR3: TGCAGTGCTAGCCCGGGACAGGGGATTTTGGGCTACACCTTC.

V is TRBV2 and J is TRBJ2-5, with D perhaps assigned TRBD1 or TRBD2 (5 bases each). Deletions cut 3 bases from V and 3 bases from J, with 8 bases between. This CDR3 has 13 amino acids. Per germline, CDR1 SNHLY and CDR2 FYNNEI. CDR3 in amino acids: CASSDEGKETQYF. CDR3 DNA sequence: TGTGCCAGCAGTGACGAGGGGAAAGAGACCCAGTACTTC.

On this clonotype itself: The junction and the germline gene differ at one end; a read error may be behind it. CDR3 DNA sequence: TGCGCCAACAGCTTAGATCAGGTGGCGAACATTCAGTACTTC. This translates into CANSLDQVANIQYF. The gene calls are TRBV5-1 and TRBJ2-4, with unresolved D. The CDR3 extends over 14 amino acids. Germline CDR1 SGHRS, CDR2 YFSETQ. Supplemented by reference TRBV5-1 and TRBJ2-4, the full variable domain reads KAGVTQTPRYLIKTRGQQVTLSCSPISGHRSVSWYQQTPGQGLQFLFEYFSETQRNKGNFPGRFSGRQFSNSRSEMNVSTLELGDSALYLCANSLDQVANIQYFGAGTRLSVL.

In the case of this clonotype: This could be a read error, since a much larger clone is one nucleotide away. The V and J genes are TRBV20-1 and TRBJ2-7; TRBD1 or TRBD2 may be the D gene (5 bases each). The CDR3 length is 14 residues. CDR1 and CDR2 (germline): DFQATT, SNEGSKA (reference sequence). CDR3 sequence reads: CSASFPGRNYGQYF. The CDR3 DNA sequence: TGCAGTGCTAGTTTTCCGGGACGGAACTACGGGCAGTACTTC.

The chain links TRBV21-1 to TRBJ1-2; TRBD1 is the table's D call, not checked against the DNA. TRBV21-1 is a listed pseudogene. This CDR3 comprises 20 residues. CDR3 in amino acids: CASSPLGWGQGRKANYGYTF. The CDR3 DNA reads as TGTGCCAGCAGCCCGCTGGGATGGGGACAGGGACGGAAAGCTAACTATGGCTACACCTTC.

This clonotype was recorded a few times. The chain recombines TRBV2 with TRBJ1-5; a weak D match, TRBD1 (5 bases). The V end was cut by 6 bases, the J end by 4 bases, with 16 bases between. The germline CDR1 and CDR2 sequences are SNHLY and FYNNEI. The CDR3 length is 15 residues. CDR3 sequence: CASSASGAGNQPQHF. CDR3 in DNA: TGTGCCAGCAGCGCCTCTGGGGCGGGGAATCAGCCCCAGCATTTT.

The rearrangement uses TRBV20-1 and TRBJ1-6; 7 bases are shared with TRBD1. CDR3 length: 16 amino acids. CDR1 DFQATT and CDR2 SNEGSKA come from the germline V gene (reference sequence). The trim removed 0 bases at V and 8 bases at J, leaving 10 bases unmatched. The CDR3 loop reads CSARDIQGPQHSPLHF. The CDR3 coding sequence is TGCAGTGCTAGAGATATACAGGGGCCACAACATTCACCCCTCCACTTT.

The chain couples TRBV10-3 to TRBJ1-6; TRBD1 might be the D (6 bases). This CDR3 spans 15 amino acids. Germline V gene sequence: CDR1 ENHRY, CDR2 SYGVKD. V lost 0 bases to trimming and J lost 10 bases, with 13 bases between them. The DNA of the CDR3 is TGTGCCATCAGTGAGTCAACAGGGACGGGCTCACCCCTCCACTTT. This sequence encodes CAISESTGTGSPLHF.

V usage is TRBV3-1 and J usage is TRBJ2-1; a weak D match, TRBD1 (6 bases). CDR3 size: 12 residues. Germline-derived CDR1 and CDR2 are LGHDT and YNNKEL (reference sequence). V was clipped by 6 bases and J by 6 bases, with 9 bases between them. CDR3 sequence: CASSGGLNEQFF. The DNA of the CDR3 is TGTGCCAGCAGTGGGGGCCTCAATGAGCAGTTCTTC.